The 22 T cell receptor beta chains below come from one sample, sequenced in a study of T cell responses to AZD1222 COVID-19 vaccine. Profiled with immunoSEQ multiplex PCR; TCRdb holds only in-frame clones, not every one. The sample lists 80,000 to 100,000 clones; 89% were seen once. Sequenced material: peripheral blood, taken on day 0 of MenACWY control vaccination. All receptors derive from an adult in good health.

This clone was observed a single time. J is TRBJ2-2 and V is TRBV10-3; 14 nucleotides agree with TRBD2. Looked up from germline, CDR1 is ENHRY and CDR2 is SYGVKD. Trimming at V came to 10 bases and at J to 0 bases, leaving 4 bases not matched to a gene. This CDR3 has 16 residues. The CDR3 sequence is CATGTSGGANTGELFF. In DNA form, the CDR3 reads TGTGCCACCGGGACTAGCGGGGGCGCGAACACCGGGGAGCTGTTTTTT.

The chain links TRBV30 to TRBJ1-5, with 7 nucleotides matching TRBD1. CDR1 is GTSNPN, CDR2 SVGIG, per germline (reference sequence). V lost 7 bases, J lost 7 bases, and 7 bases stayed unmatched. The CDR3 length is 12 residues. The CDR3 sequence: CALGQSEQPQHF. The CDR3 bases are TGTGCCTTGGGACAGTCAGAGCAGCCCCAGCATTTT. Full variable domain (rest looked up from reference TRBV30 and TRBJ1-5): SQTIHQWPATLVQPVGSPLSLECTVEGTSNPNLYWYRQAAGRGLQLLFYSVGIGQISSEVPQNLSASRPQDRQFILSSKKLLLSDSGFYLCALGQSEQPQHFGDGTRLSIL.

This chain connects TRBV2 to TRBJ1-2; the D gene is possibly TRBD1 (5 bases). With 6 bases removed from V and 4 bases from J, the gap between germline ends came to 18 bases. The germline gives CDR1 SNHLY, CDR2 FYNNEI. This CDR3 has 15 amino acids. CDR3 nucleotides: TGTGCCAGCAGGGGGACGGACCTAGTACCCTATGGCTACACCTTC. Amino acids: CASRGTDLVPYGYTF.

This CDR3 is CASSAEGVSNQPQHF. The CDR3 nucleotides are TGTGCCAGCAGTGCTGAGGGGGTTAGCAATCAGCCCCAGCATTTT. The chain uses TRBV2 and TRBJ1-5; D possibly corresponds to TRBD1 (6 bases). Trimming stripped 4 bases from V and 0 bases from J, with 10 bases between. In germline, CDR1 is SNHLY, CDR2 FYNNEI. CDR3 length equals 15 residues.

The chain couples TRBV2 to TRBJ1-6; D gene unclear. This CDR3 is built from 15 residues. Germline-derived CDR1 and CDR2 are SNHLY and FYNNEI. V was clipped by 1 base and J by 10 bases, with 14 bases between them. The CDR3 is CASSEGPSKDSPLHF. In nucleotides, the CDR3 is TGTGCCAGCAGTGAAGGACCCTCGAAAGACTCACCCCTCCACTTT.

This rearrangement joins TRBV6-2 or TRBV6-3 to TRBJ2-7; possible D gene TRBD2, 5 bases. The germline gives CDR1 MNHEY, CDR2 SVGEGT. V gave up 2 bases and J gave up 2 bases, with 7 bases separating them. The length of the CDR3 is 13 residues. The CDR3 sequence: CASSYGGTYEQYF. CDR3 coding DNA: TGTGCCAGCAGTTACGGAGGTACCTACGAGCAGTACTTC.

This rearrangement joins TRBV7-5 to TRBJ2-1; the D call TRBD2 from the table was never checked on the DNA. TRBV7-5 corresponds to a pseudogene. This CDR3 contains 16 residues. Here the CDR3 reads CARSQVGERTYNEQFF. In DNA, the CDR3 is TGTGCCAGATCCCAAGTCGGGGAGCGAACCTACAATGAGCAGTTCTTC.

The J gene is TRBJ2-7, the V gene TRBV6-2 or TRBV6-3, with D possibly TRBD2 on 5 matching bases. CDR1 is MNHEY, CDR2 SVGEGT, per germline. This CDR3 comprises 15 residues. V gave up 3 bases and J gave up 5 bases, with 17 bases separating them. CDR3 nucleotide sequence: TGTGCCAGCAGTTATACAGCGGCAGCGCCTAACGAGCAGTACTTC. It translates to CASSYTAAAPNEQYF.

The rearrangement links TRBV5-1 to TRBJ2-7; 7 bases align to TRBD1. Unmatched junction bases numbered 7, after V lost 0 bases and J lost 4 bases. The CDR3 runs to 15 residues. Per the germline V gene, CDR1 is SGHRS and CDR2 is YFSETQ. The CDR3 is CASSLGGQDSYEQYF. DNA of the CDR3: TGCGCCAGCAGCTTGGGTGGACAGGACTCATACGAGCAGTACTTC.

The gene calls are TRBV12-5 and TRBJ2-4; D is perhaps TRBD1 (6 bases). The V end was cut by 0 bases, the J end by 6 bases, with 9 bases between. The germline gives CDR1 LGHNT, CDR2 FRNRAP. CDR3 size: 14 residues. The CDR3: CASGLVSRGNIQYF. The CDR3 coding sequence is TGTGCTAGTGGTTTGGTCTCCAGGGGAAACATTCAGTACTTC.

The chain uses TRBV10-3 and TRBJ2-1, with 9 nucleotides matching TRBD1. Germline-derived CDR1 and CDR2 are ENHRY and SYGVKD. The V segment lost 8 bases and the J segment 6 bases; nucleotides outside the gene matches: 5. This CDR3 has 13 amino acids. This CDR3 is CAISGQGVNEQFF. The CDR3 DNA reads as TGTGCCATCTCGGGACAGGGAGTCAATGAGCAGTTCTTC.

The gene calls are TRBV28 and TRBJ1-2; D not resolved. Germline-derived CDR1 and CDR2 are MDHEN and SYDVKM. This CDR3 region has 14 residues. Trimming stripped 6 bases from V and 0 bases from J, with 11 bases between. DNA for the CDR3: TGTGCCAGCAGCCCCCATCCCGCTAACTATGGCTACACCTTC. Protein: CASSPHPANYGYTF.

The chain links TRBV6-5 to TRBJ2-5; 7 positions match TRBD1. CDR1 and CDR2 from the germline V gene are MNHEY and SVGAGI. V dropped 4 bases and J dropped 2; count of bases not matched to a gene: 4. The CDR3 has 14 residues. The CDR3 coding sequence is TGTGCCAGCAGTTTACCGGGACAGCAAGAGACCCAGTACTTC. Translated, it gives CASSLPGQQETQYF.

This clone was observed once. This chain links TRBV29-1 with TRBJ2-7; 15 bases align to TRBD2. V dropped 6 bases and J dropped 2; count of bases not matched to a gene: 8. The length of the CDR3 is 16 residues. Germline V CDR1 and CDR2: SQVTM, ANQGSEA. CDR3 loop: CSVAGLAGGQAYEQYF. CDR3 nucleotides: TGCAGCGTAGCGGGACTAGCGGGGGGCCAAGCCTACGAGCAGTACTTC.

The chain recombines TRBV6-6 with TRBJ1-1; TRBD1 is a possible D gene (5 bases). Germline CDR1 MNHNY, CDR2 SVGAGI (reference sequence). The CDR3 sequence is 14 residues long. Trimming stripped 6 bases from V and 0 bases from J, with 11 bases between. The CDR3 DNA reads as TGTGCCAGCAGGCCTGACAGATTGAACACTGAAGCTTTCTTT. Translating gives CASRPDRLNTEAFF.

The genes are TRBV28 and TRBJ1-1; D is uncertain. Germline lookup yields CDR1 MDHEN and CDR2 SYDVKM. The CDR3 is 16 amino acids. The V end was cut by 3 bases, the J end by 5 bases, with 19 bases between. The CDR3 is CASSFNLDGRWTEAFF. CDR3 bases: TGTGCCAGCAGTTTCAACCTGGACGGGAGGTGGACTGAAGCTTTCTTT.

The chain has TRBV19 and TRBJ1-1, with D hard to call. This CDR3 has 12 residues. V lost 1 base to trimming and J lost 5 bases, with 5 bases between them. Looked up from germline, CDR1 is LNHDA and CDR2 is SQIVND (reference sequence). Here the CDR3 DNA reads TGTGCCAGTAGTATAGGGTGGACTGAAGCTTTCTTT. Translated: CASSIGWTEAFF.

The chain employs TRBV11-2 and TRBJ2-1; a possible D gene is TRBD2 (6 bases). Per the germline V gene, CDR1 is SGHAT and CDR2 is FQNNGV. CDR3 length: 15 amino acids. Trimming stripped 6 bases from V and 0 bases from J, with 12 bases between. DNA for the CDR3: TGTGCCAGCAGGCAACTAGCAAGCTCCTACAATGAGCAGTTCTTC. It translates to CASRQLASSYNEQFF.

The chain combines TRBV11-2 with TRBJ2-2; D ambiguous. Trimming left V 1 base short and J 4 bases short, with 4 bases between. Germline-derived CDR1 and CDR2 are SGHAT and FQNNGV. This CDR3 region has 13 residues. CDR3 loop: CASSLARTGELFF. The DNA for the CDR3 is TGTGCCAGCAGCTTAGCGCGCACCGGGGAGCTGTTTTTT.

V gene TRBV18 combines with J gene TRBJ2-2; 8 bases map to TRBD2. The germline V gene has CDR1 KGHSH and CDR2 LQKENI. The CDR3 runs 15 residues. The junction had 6 bases not matched to a gene; V was cut back by 5 bases and J by 4 bases. CDR3 residues: CASSSLAAPTGELFF. CDR3 DNA: TGTGCCAGCTCATCACTAGCGGCCCCCACCGGGGAGCTGTTTTTT.

The chain combines TRBV20-1 with TRBJ2-1; D might be TRBD2 (5 bases). V gave up 3 bases and J gave up 6 bases, with 21 bases separating them. The germline gives CDR1 DFQATT, CDR2 SNEGSKA (reference sequence). There are 16 residues in the CDR3. The CDR3 loop is CSASGRLWSLSNEQFF. Here the CDR3 DNA reads TGCAGTGCTAGTGGGAGACTCTGGAGCCTTAGCAATGAGCAGTTCTTC.

The chain is built from TRBV9 and TRBJ1-3; the D is unclear. The V gene's germline CDR1 is SGDLS and CDR2 YYNGEE. CDR3 length: 16 amino acids. V lost 4 bases and J lost 0, with 14 bases in between. CDR3 DNA sequence: TGTGCCAGCAGCCCGGGCAGTACTAACTCTGGAAACACCATATATTTT. It codes for CASSPGSTNSGNTIYF.